By frequency in the sample, the clone carrying this T cell receptor beta chain is medium-sized. The table came from immunoSEQ multiplex PCR; TCRdb's copy has only in-frame clones and leaves some out. Here the sample spans tens of thousands of clones, 90% to 95% being singletons. The data were obtained in a study of control samples from healthy donors and cancer patients. The V end lost 3 bases, the J end lost 4 bases, and 9 bases lay between the germline ends. This CDR3 has 13 residues. CDR1 SEHNR and CDR2 FQNEAQ come from the germline V gene (reference sequence). Sample: blood. The gene calls are TRBV7-9 and TRBJ1-1; D is uncertain. This sequence originates from a man aged 25 to 40 in good health. CDR3 nucleotides: TGTGCCAGCAGCTTTACGTCACTCACTGAAGCTTTCTTT. Translation: CASSFTSLTEAFF. Based on the CDR3 plus reference TRBV7-9 and TRBJ1-1, the full variable domain is DTGVSQNPRHKITKRGQNVTFRCDPISEHNRLYWYRQTLGQGPEFLTYFQNEAQLEKSRLLSDRFSAERPKGSFSTLEIQRTEQGDSAMYLCASSFTSLTEAFFGQGTRLTVV.